The 3 T cell receptor beta chains in this list originate from one sample, sequenced in a study of OX40 agonist ivuxolimab in advanced cancers. TCRdb's table, derived via immunoSEQ multiplex PCR, lists solely in-frame clones and lacks some. The sample carries more than 80,000 clones, about nine tenths recorded once. Here the sequenced sample was CD4+ or CD8+ T cells sorted from blood, taken in a trial of the OX40 agonist ivuxolimab. These receptor sequences come from an adult with an advanced solid tumor such as melanoma, head and neck, liver or kidney cancer.

The chain combines TRBV28 with TRBJ2-1; 8 bases are a match to TRBD1. There are 14 residues in the CDR3. V lost 6 bases, J lost 6 bases, and 7 bases stayed unmatched. Germline lookup yields CDR1 MDHEN and CDR2 SYDVKM. As DNA, the CDR3 is TGTGCCAGCAGCATGGGGGACAGGATCAATGAGCAGTTCTTC. It is translated as CASSMGDRINEQFF.

V usage is TRBV7-9 and J usage is TRBJ1-3, with D unclear. Trimming shortened V by 4 bases and J by 7 bases, and 5 bases separated the two germline ends. Germline CDR1 SEHNR, CDR2 FQNEAQ (reference sequence). CDR3 length: 11 amino acids. In DNA, the CDR3 is TGTGCCAGCAGCTCCGGGAACACCATATATTTT. It specifies CASSSGNTIYF.

CDR3 loop: CASSAPRGRSVYGYTF. Here the CDR3 DNA reads TGTGCCAGCAGTGCTCCCAGGGGGCGCAGTGTCTATGGCTACACCTTC. The chain joins TRBV25-1 to TRBJ1-2; 8 bases fit TRBD1. CDR3 length equals 16 residues. Germline CDR1 and CDR2: MGHDK and SYGVNS. V was pared by 4 bases and J by 4 bases, with 11 bases of the junction left unmatched.